One and the same sample provided the 20 T cell receptor beta chains below, sequenced in a study of blood T cell repertoires in COVID-19. TCRdb's copy holds only in-frame clones and misses some; the assay was immunoSEQ multiplex PCR. The table has 110,000 or so clones, around 87% seen once; the top ten hold 2% to 2.5%. What was sequenced was peripheral blood. The receptors stem from a woman aged 45-65 years with acute or convalescent COVID-19.

J is TRBJ2-7 and V is TRBV20-1; D gene unclear. The CDR3 consists of 11 residues. The V gene's germline CDR1 is DFQATT and CDR2 SNEGSKA (reference sequence). Between the trimmed V and J ends, which lost 3 bases and 5 bases, there was a span of 8 bases. CDR3 sequence reads: CSARETNEQYF. For the CDR3, the DNA is TGCAGTGCTAGGGAAACTAACGAGCAGTACTTC.

The chain uses TRBV2 and TRBJ2-7; 9 bases map to TRBD1. CDR3 length: 14 amino acids. Germline trimming cut 5 bases from V and 3 bases from J; bases unmatched to any gene: 5. The germline V gene encodes CDR1 SNHLY and CDR2 FYNNEI. The CDR3 coding sequence is TGTGCCAGCAGTCAGGACAGGGGCTACTACGAGCAGTACTTC. This gives the protein CASSQDRGYYEQYF.

The gene calls are TRBV5-1 and TRBJ1-2; possible D gene TRBD1, 6 bases. The length of the CDR3 is 16 residues. Deletions cut 2 bases from V and 0 bases from J, with 14 bases between. Germline lookup yields CDR1 SGHRS and CDR2 YFSETQ. The DNA for the CDR3 is TGCGCCAGCAGCTTACGAGGACAGACTGCTAACTATGGCTACACCTTC. Translated, it gives CASSLRGQTANYGYTF. The whole variable domain, filled in from reference TRBV5-1 and TRBJ1-2, reads KAGVTQTPRYLIKTRGQQVTLSCSPISGHRSVSWYQQTPGQGLQFLFEYFSETQRNKGNFPGRFSGRQFSNSRSEMNVSTLELGDSALYLCASSLRGQTANYGYTFGSGTRLTVV.

The chain combines TRBV7-2 with TRBJ2-5; 9 bases are shared with TRBD2. The trim removed 2 bases at V and 2 bases at J, leaving 6 bases unmatched. Germline CDR1 SGHTA, CDR2 FQGNSA. CDR3 length equals 16 residues. CDR3 sequence: CASSLSVAGAQETQYF. CDR3 bases: TGTGCCAGCAGCTTATCGGTAGCGGGGGCGCAAGAGACCCAGTACTTC.

The J gene is TRBJ1-5, the V gene TRBV12-3 or TRBV12-4; 8 nucleotides match TRBD1. The CDR3 sequence is 13 residues long. After removal of 5 bases from V and 5 bases from J, the junction contained 2 bases not matched to a gene. CDR3 in amino acids: CASSDRGYQPQHF. The CDR3 nucleotides are TGTGCCAGCAGTGACAGGGGATATCAGCCCCAGCATTTT.

The chain couples TRBV18 to TRBJ2-7; D perhaps matches TRBD1 (6 bases). This CDR3 spans 14 amino acids. V dropped 4 bases and J dropped 3 bases, with 13 bases sitting between them. CDR1 is KGHSH and CDR2 is LQKENI in the germline V gene. The CDR3 spells CASSLLGGGYEQYF. The CDR3 DNA is TGTGCCAGCTCACTCCTAGGGGGTGGCTACGAGCAGTACTTC.

The rearrangement joins TRBV4-1 to TRBJ1-2, with D tentatively TRBD1 (6 bases). Germline loops: CDR1 MGHRA, CDR2 YSYEKL. V lost 0 bases and J 0 bases, leaving 8 bases between the germline ends. The CDR3 extends over 15 amino acids. For the CDR3, the DNA is TGCGCCAGCAGCCAAGAGGGGGGGCCTAACTATGGCTACACCTTC. Protein sequence: CASSQEGGPNYGYTF.

This sequence joins TRBV13 and TRBJ2-3; D perhaps matches TRBD1 (5 bases). The CDR3 sequence is 17 residues long. Trimming left V 1 base short and J 2 bases short, with 16 bases between. Germline CDR1 is PRHDT and CDR2 is FYEKMQ (reference sequence). The CDR3 nucleotides are TGTGCCAGCAGCTTAGCCGTGAGACAGTCCTACACAGATACGCAGTATTTT. The encoded protein is CASSLAVRQSYTDTQYF. The entire variable domain, with the rest obtained from reference TRBV13 and TRBJ2-3, is as follows: AAGVIQSPRHLIKEKRETATLKCYPIPRHDTVYWYQQGPGQDPQFLISFYEKMQSDKGSIPDRFSAQQFSDYHSELNMSSLELGDSALYFCASSLAVRQSYTDTQYFGPGTRLTVL.

The chain carries TRBV27 and TRBJ1-6, with D unclear. This CDR3 is built from 12 residues. The V end lost 6 bases, the J end lost 6 bases, and 6 bases lay between the germline ends. Germline V gives CDR1 MNHEY, CDR2 SMNVEV (reference sequence). The CDR3 DNA reads as TGTGCCAGCAGCTGGCTTAATTCACCCCTCCACTTT. This gives the protein CASSWLNSPLHF.

The V gene is TRBV6-5, the J gene TRBJ1-1; weak D call: TRBD1 (6 bases). V was clipped by 2 bases and J by 7 bases, with 11 bases between them. Looked up from germline, CDR1 is MNHEY and CDR2 is SVGAGI. CDR3 length: 13 amino acids. The CDR3: CASSYGADSEAFF. The DNA for the CDR3 is TGTGCCAGCAGTTACGGGGCGGACAGTGAAGCTTTCTTT.

V and J are TRBV28 and TRBJ1-2; TRBD1 aligns across 7 bases. There are 14 residues in the CDR3. J gave up 4 bases and V 4 bases, and 6 bases lay outside the gene matches. CDR1 and CDR2 (germline): MDHEN, SYDVKM. The CDR3 spells CASSSTTGTYGYTF. CDR3 in DNA: TGTGCCAGCAGTTCAACGACAGGGACCTATGGCTACACCTTC.

This clone is a singleton in its sample. This chain uses TRBV10-3 with TRBJ2-1; 13 bases match TRBD2. From germline, CDR1 is ENHRY and CDR2 SYGVKD. Germline trimming cut 1 base from V and 4 bases from J; bases unmatched to any gene: 4. The CDR3 spans 17 residues. This CDR3 is CAISEFKTSGRYNEQFF. The CDR3 DNA follows: TGTGCCATCAGTGAGTTTAAGACTAGCGGGAGGTACAATGAGCAGTTCTTC.

This chain joins TRBV6-1 and TRBJ2-3; 12 nucleotides align to TRBD2. J lost 0 bases, V lost 4 bases, and 8 bases had no gene match. Germline values: CDR1 MNHNS, CDR2 SASEGT. The CDR3 covers 18 residues. CDR3 nucleotides: TGTGCCAGCAGTGTTCGACTAGCGGGGGATCCTAGCACAGATACGCAGTATTTT. Its translation: CASSVRLAGDPSTDTQYF.

This rearrangement joins TRBV20-1 to TRBJ2-1; D call uncertain. This CDR3 is built from 10 residues. Germline-derived CDR1 and CDR2 are DFQATT and SNEGSKA (reference sequence). V shed 7 bases and J shed 7 bases, with 8 bases lying between them. The CDR3 DNA reads as TGCAGTGGTTTAATAAATGAGCAGTTCTTC. Translated, it gives CSGLINEQFF.

V gene TRBV12-3 or TRBV12-4 combines with J gene TRBJ1-2; 8 bases match TRBD1. V shed 5 bases and J 7 bases; nucleotides not matched to a gene: 3. The CDR3 is 12 amino acids. CDR3 in DNA: TGTGCCAGCAGTAAGACAGGGGTTGGCTACACCTTC. Amino acid sequence: CASSKTGVGYTF.

The chain links TRBV7-2 to TRBJ2-3; D may be TRBD2 (5 bases). This CDR3 is 15 amino acids long. Between the trimmed V and J ends, which lost 4 bases and 2 bases, there was a span of 13 bases. In germline, CDR1 is SGHTA, CDR2 FQGNSA. CDR3 coding DNA: TGTGCCAGCAGCTCACTGAGCGGACTCACAGATACGCAGTATTTT. It encodes CASSSLSGLTDTQYF.

This rearrangement joins TRBV6-4 to TRBJ1-6; D gene unclear. V lost 4 bases and J 8 bases, leaving 15 bases between the germline ends. The CDR3 has 15 amino acids. The germline V gene encodes CDR1 MRHNA and CDR2 SNTAGT. The CDR3 protein is CASSASGLRDSPLHF. CDR3 in DNA: TGTGCCAGCAGTGCCTCGGGTCTGAGGGATTCACCCCTCCACTTT.

The chain carries TRBV9 and TRBJ1-2, with 7 bases that match TRBD1. CDR1 SGDLS and CDR2 YYNGEE come from the germline V gene. This CDR3 spans 15 amino acids. Unmatched junction bases numbered 6, after V lost 0 bases and J lost 4 bases. The CDR3 spells CASSVGGRGVYGYTF. DNA for the CDR3: TGTGCCAGCAGCGTAGGTGGCAGGGGGGTCTATGGCTACACCTTC. Full variable domain (outside the CDR3, taken from reference TRBV9 and TRBJ1-2): DSGVTQTPKHLITATGQRVTLRCSPRSGDLSVYWYQQSLDQGLQFLIQYYNGEERAKGNILERFSAQQFPDLHSELNLSSLELGDSALYFCASSVGGRGVYGYTFGSGTRLTVV.

The gene calls are TRBV15 and TRBJ2-4; D remains ambiguous. The germline V gene encodes CDR1 LNHNV and CDR2 YYDKDF (reference sequence). The CDR3 is 15 amino acids. Trimming took 4 bases from V and 1 from J, leaving 11 bases between them. In DNA, the CDR3 is TGTGCCACCAGCATGGTGACACTGGCCAAAAACATTCAGTACTTC. As protein: CATSMVTLAKNIQYF.

Remarks on this clone: The junction differs from germline at one of its ends, possibly a read error. The chain is built from TRBV9 and TRBJ1-2, with TRBD1 matching over 8 bases. CDR1 and CDR2 (germline): SGDLS, YYNGEE. The CDR3 consists of 13 residues. CDR3 residues: CASSVEGAGGFTF. The CDR3 DNA sequence: TGTGCCAGCAGCGTAGAGGGAGCAGGGGGCTTCACCTTC.